The rows below give T cell receptor beta chains drawn from one sample of a study of blood T cells in healthy people across ages. TCRdb reanalysed the 5' RACE reads using MiXCR and keeps one entry per CDR3 protein. The sample has some 880,000 distinct CDR3 sequences; 35% to 40% are singletons. Material: blood. These receptors originate from a man in his late teens or twenties in good health. Both conserved end residues are part of each CDR3. The D gene is left open where the match is weak. Expanded clones get a size class; other rows say once, few or many, or leave the size out.

NA	TRBV20-1	TRBJ2-5	NA	TGCAGTGCTAGAGATCGGGCAGCAAAAGAGACCCAGTACTTC	CSARDRAAKETQYF
TRBD2	TRBV6-2/TRBV6-3	TRBJ2-1	few	TGTGCCAGCACCTCTGGCGGGGGGGCCCACAATGAGCAGTTCTTC	CASTSGGGAHNEQFF
TRBD1	TRBV3-1	TRBJ1-6	few	TGTGCCAGCAGCCGCTCGGGACAGGTAGTCTCCTATAATTCACCCCTCCACTTT	CASSRSGQVVSYNSPLHF
TRBD2	TRBV5-1	TRBJ2-1	few	TGCGCCAGCAGCTCCGGGAGGGGGGGCCACAATGAGCAGTTCTTC	CASSSGRGGHNEQFF
NA	TRBV4-1	TRBJ2-5	NA	TGCACCAGCAGCCCCCGACTCGCACCTCAAGAGACCCAGTACTTC	CTSSPRLAPQETQYF
TRBD1	TRBV5-6	TRBJ1-2	few	TGTGCCAGCAGCTCGGGGACAGAGTCTAACTATGGCTACACCTTC	CASSSGTESNYGYTF
NA	TRBV10-3	TRBJ2-3	NA	TGTGCCAACTCCGCGTCGGGGGATACGCAGTATTTT	CANSASGDTQYF
TRBD2	TRBV7-2	TRBJ2-1	NA	TGTGCCAGCAGCCCAGAAACTAGCGGGGGGGGGAATGAGCAGTTCTTC	CASSPETSGGGNEQFF
TRBD2	TRBV7-2	TRBJ2-3	many	TGTGCCAGCAGCTTAGCGCGCGGGGGGGCCCAAGATACGCAGTATTTT	CASSLARGGAQDTQYF
NA	TRBV20-1	TRBJ2-3	NA	TGCAGTGCTGGGAAGTCGACCGCAGATACGCAGTATTTT	CSAGKSTADTQYF
NA	TRBV6-5	TRBJ2-7	NA	TGTGCCAGCAGTTACTCGACCGGGGTTAACAACGAGCTGTACTTC	CASSYSTGVNNELYF
NA	TRBV2	TRBJ1-5	NA	TGTGCCAGCAGTGAACTAAAAAGCAATCAGCCCCAGCATTTT	CASSELKSNQPQHF
TRBD2	TRBV2	TRBJ2-1	few	TGTGCCAGCAGTGAGGATAGCGGGAGTCATGAGCAGTTCTTC	CASSEDSGSHEQFF
NA	TRBV4-1	TRBJ1-2	NA	TGCGCCAGCAGCCGGGGGACGGATAAGACCTATGGCTACACCTTC	CASSRGTDKTYGYTF
NA	TRBV9	TRBJ1-1	NA	TGTGCCAGCAGCGAGGCCCCTGGGGCTGAAGCTTTCTTT	CASSEAPGAEAFF
NA	TRBV18	TRBJ2-1	NA	TGTGCCAGCTCACCACCGGACGGCAGCTCCTACAATGAGCAGTTCTTC	CASSPPDGSSYNEQFF
NA	TRBV12-3/TRBV12-4	TRBJ2-5	NA	TGTGCCAGCAGTTTAGGAGGCAGGCACCAAGAGACCCAGTACTTC	CASSLGGRHQETQYF
TRBD1	TRBV25-1	TRBJ2-3	NA	TGTGCCAGCAGTGACCCTCGCGGACAGGGGCGGGAAGATACGCAGTATTTT	CASSDPRGQGREDTQYF
NA	TRBV28	TRBJ2-1	NA	TGTGCCAGCGGTAAACAGGGAGGAATAGAGACCCAGTTCTTC	CASGKQGGIETQFF
TRBD1	TRBV10-3	TRBJ1-1	NA	TGTGCCTCGATAGGACAGGGGATAGGTACTGAAGCTTTCTTT	CASIGQGIGTEAFF
NA	TRBV7-2	TRBJ1-5	NA	TGTGCCAGCAGCGCCCAGGGGAGCGGGCAGCCCCAGCATTTT	CASSAQGSGQPQHF
NA	TRBV2	TRBJ2-1	few	TGTGCCAGCAGTGAAGTGGTTGAGGACAATGAGCAGTTCTTC	CASSEVVEDNEQFF
TRBD1	TRBV7-9	TRBJ2-7	NA	TGTGCCAGCAGCTTAATGGGCAGGGGGTACGAGCAGTACTTC	CASSLMGRGYEQYF
TRBD1	TRBV6-6	TRBJ2-6	few	TGTGCCAGCAGTTCTACAGGGGCGGCTGGGGCCAACGTCCTGACTTTC	CASSSTGAAGANVLTF
TRBD2	TRBV6-6	TRBJ2-5	NA	TGTGCCAGCAGTTACCGGACTAGCGGGGGACAAGAGACCCAGTACTTC	CASSYRTSGGQETQYF
NA	TRBV6-2/TRBV6-3	TRBJ2-1	NA	TGTGCCAGCAGTTTTCTGGACGGAACCTACAATGAGCAGTTCTTC	CASSFLDGTYNEQFF
NA	TRBV27	TRBJ2-3	few	TGTGCCAGCAGTATAGACCCAACTAGAACAGATACGCAGTATTTT	CASSIDPTRTDTQYF
NA	TRBV4-1	TRBJ2-3	NA	TGCGCCAGCAGCCACCTTGGACGCAACCCTAGCACAGATACGCAGTATTTT	CASSHLGRNPSTDTQYF
TRBD1	TRBV5-1	TRBJ2-3	few	TGCGCCAGCAGCTCCGACAGGGGGTTCACAGATACGCAGTATTTT	CASSSDRGFTDTQYF
NA	TRBV20-1	TRBJ1-1	NA	TGCAGTGCTCTCGTATGGACTGAAGCTTTCTTT	CSALVWTEAFF
TRBD2	TRBV12-3/TRBV12-4	TRBJ2-5	NA	TGTGCCAGCAGCCCGCGGGGGAGACAAGAGACCCAGTACTTC	CASSPRGRQETQYF
NA	TRBV6-2/TRBV6-3	TRBJ2-1	NA	TGTGCCAGCAGTTACTCTTTTGAGGGTGGCAATGAGCAGTTCTTC	CASSYSFEGGNEQFF
NA	TRBV3-1	TRBJ2-5	NA	TGTGCCAGCAGCCAAAGGAACGCGGGGGCAGAGACCCAGTACTTC	CASSQRNAGAETQYF
TRBD1	TRBV24-1	TRBJ2-3	few	TGTGCCACCAGTGATACGACAGGGTCGGGCACAGATACGCAGTATTTT	CATSDTTGSGTDTQYF
NA	TRBV5-4	TRBJ1-1	few	TGTGCCAGCAGCTTGTACGCGGGTTTAACTGAAGCTTTCTTT	CASSLYAGLTEAFF
NA	TRBV6-2/TRBV6-3	TRBJ1-1	few	TGTGCCAGCACAAATACCCCGGGGACTGAAGCTTTCTTT	CASTNTPGTEAFF
TRBD1	TRBV4-3	TRBJ1-2	NA	TGCGCCAGCAGCCAAGATAGACAGGGGGCCTTCAGACACTATGGCTACACCTTC	CASSQDRQGAFRHYGYTF
NA	TRBV4-1	TRBJ2-7	NA	TGCGCCAGCAGCCCAGAATGGGGTGGCAATGAGCAGTACTTC	CASSPEWGGNEQYF
TRBD1	TRBV12-3/TRBV12-4	TRBJ1-4	once	TGTGCCAGCGGACCCGGGACAGGGGTAGAAAAACTGTTTTTT	CASGPGTGVEKLFF
NA	TRBV5-1	TRBJ1-6	NA	TGCGCCAGCAGCTTAGTTTCTCAAACCAATTCACCCCTCCACTTT	CASSLVSQTNSPLHF
TRBD1	TRBV18	TRBJ1-1	NA	TGTGCCAGCTCACCACGAAGAGGGCAGGGGGCAGGCCTGAACACTGAAGCTTTCTTT	CASSPRRGQGAGLNTEAFF
NA	TRBV7-9	TRBJ1-1	NA	TGTGCCAGCGGCTTGATTGACAGCACTGAAGCTTTCTTT	CASGLIDSTEAFF
NA	TRBV20-1	TRBJ1-1	few	TGCAGTGCTAGTAGGGTGTCCGGGAACACTGAAGCTTTCTTT	CSASRVSGNTEAFF
TRBD1	TRBV12-3/TRBV12-4	TRBJ1-5	many	TGTGCCAGCAGTTCCGGGACAGGGGGAAGCAATCAGCCCCAGCATTTT	CASSSGTGGSNQPQHF
TRBD2	TRBV24-1	TRBJ2-5	NA	TGTGCCACCAGTGATCCCTCAGCGGGGGGGCGTAATGAGCAGTACTTC	CATSDPSAGGRNEQYF
TRBD2	TRBV12-3/TRBV12-4	TRBJ2-3	few	TGTGCCAGCAGTTCAGGGACTAGCGGGTACACAGATACGCAGTATTTT	CASSSGTSGYTDTQYF
TRBD1	TRBV20-1	TRBJ1-5	few	TGCAGTGCTCGCGGACAGGGGAGGGATCAGCCCCAGCATTTT	CSARGQGRDQPQHF
TRBD1	TRBV5-1	TRBJ2-1	NA	TGCGCCAGCAGCCCCGGACAGGGAGACCCCGGGACTTACTACAATGAGCAGTTCTTC	CASSPGQGDPGTYYNEQFF
TRBD1	TRBV12-3/TRBV12-4	TRBJ1-2	NA	TGTGCCAGCAGTACTGCCGGGACAGGGGGCGTAACTGGCTACACCTTC	CASSTAGTGGVTGYTF
NA	TRBV30	TRBJ2-2	few	TGTGCCTGGAGTGTACTTGGTGGGAACACCGGGGAGCTGTTTTTT	CAWSVLGGNTGELFF